What follows is one T cell receptor beta chain and its context. Its specificity is unknown. Use of 60 Vbeta and 13 Jbeta primers characterized the PCR. Using immunoSEQ multiplex PCR, the repertoire was profiled, and TCRdb retains in-frame clones only, with some absent. The sample contains about 160,000 clones, about 80% of which appear only once. The record originates from a study of cytomegalovirus exposure and HLA in healthy donors. This CDR3 contains 15 residues. Trimming stripped 4 bases from V and 9 bases from J, with 19 bases between. CDR1 and CDR2 from the germline V gene are SGHDN and FVKESK. Notes on the study in general: On later analysis, the bulk of CMV-associated TCR beta chains appeared to be HLA-restricted. Later analysis demonstrated an association between a missense DCLRE1C variant and TCR beta V- and J-gene trimming.

The chain employs TRBV14 and TRBJ1-5; unclear D gene. This clonotype was obtained from a man aged 25-45 years in good health and CMV-seropositive. Sequencing was carried out using PBMCs. The CDR3 DNA reads TGTGCCAGCAGCCCTTCCCAGCAGGTCACCACGCCCCAGCATTTT. This translates into CASSPSQQVTTPQHF.